The clone carrying this TCR beta chain has at least ten counts. Its antigen is still unknown. Attachment of unique molecular identifiers to individual cDNA molecules was performed. Using its own MiXCR run on the 5' RACE reads, TCRdb lists one record per CDR3 protein. The sample includes 45,000 to 60,000 distinct CDR3 sequences, 6% to 8.5% of them seen just once. These data originate in a study of early T cells in non-severe SARS-CoV-2 infection. Study background: Bulk RNA isolated from unsorted whole blood underwent sequencing; chains were not paired. Notes on the study in general: Sequences matched to VDJdb favored anti-spike CD8 responses, while private and CD4 specificities were missed.

CDR3 size: 19 residues. The germline V gene has CDR1 SGDLS and CDR2 YYNGEE. Unmatched junction bases numbered 9, after V lost 0 bases and J lost 5 bases. This TCR derives from an adult who was a healthcare worker with PCR-confirmed SARS-CoV-2 infection or an uninfected control (not recorded which). The J gene is TRBJ2-1, the V gene TRBV9, with 15 nucleotides matching TRBD2. Source material: whole blood. CDR3 bases: TGTGCCAGCAGCGTAGATCGGTTAGGGACTAGCGGGAGGAACAATGAGCAGTTCTTC. Residues: CASSVDRLGTSGRNNEQFF.